Given below is one T cell receptor beta chain in context. Its target antigen remains unknown. Base qualities were left out, and no much larger clone turns up one base away. This specimen belongs to a study of patients and donors after allogeneic stem cell transplantation (dated by TCRdb to 2020 to 2021). V drops 4 bases and J drops 3 bases, leaving 6 bases in between. Sequences SQVTM (CDR1) and ANQGSEA (CDR2) are obtained from the germline V gene. CDR3 length: 11 amino acids, cysteine to phenylalanine. CDR3 DNA only is kept here, 33 bases in frame from base 1. Library method: RT-PCR. Instrument on record: NextSeq 550. The raw public data were reprocessed by TCRdb itself: fastp quality trimming at Q25, MiXCR clonotype calling, in-frame beta chains only. CDR3 protein duplicates are merged, each entry listing the most common genes and DNA. Within this sample are approximately 210,000 distinct CDR3 sequences, with 41% of them counted one time only. The ten largest clonotypes hold around 35% of the sample.

The specimen sequenced was blood, either unsorted or a sorted T cell fraction (not recorded which). This TCR derives from a human donor who was either an allogeneic HSCT recipient or a stem cell or donor lymphocyte infusion donor (not recorded which). It is not recorded whose cells these are; they may come from a transplant donor. The rearranged chain carries TRBV29-1 and TRBJ1-1; no D gene is confidently identified. The base sequence is TGCAGCGTTGGCGGGGACACTGAAGCTTTCTTT. This yields the protein CSVGGDTEAFF.